Shown below are 2 T cell receptor beta chains from a single sample sequenced in a study of cytotoxic CD8 clonotypes in ibrutinib-treated CLL. Produced via immunoSEQ multiplex PCR; TCRdb's table is partial and in-frame only. The repertoire has more than 200,000 clones, 70% of them found once; the top ten carry 5.9%. Here the sequenced sample was PBMCs, taken after 12 months of ibrutinib treatment. The receptors derive from a human donor with chronic lymphocytic leukemia.

J is TRBJ1-1 and V is TRBV2, with a possible D match to TRBD1 (6 bases). CDR1 is SNHLY, CDR2 FYNNEI, per germline. V dropped 6 bases and J dropped 0 bases, with 11 bases sitting between them. This CDR3 spans 14 amino acids. The CDR3 DNA sequence: TGTGCCAGCAGATACAGGGCTATGAACACTGAAGCTTTCTTT. Its protein product is CASRYRAMNTEAFF.

V is TRBV6-1 and J is TRBJ1-1, with 7 positions matching TRBD1. The V gene's germline CDR1 is MNHNS and CDR2 SASEGT. CDR3 length: 14 amino acids. With 10 bases clipped from V and 6 bases from J, the junction kept 14 bases outside the gene matches. DNA of the CDR3: TGTGCCACCGTCCGCGGGACAGCATTCCCTGAAGCTTTCTTT. Encoded protein: CATVRGTAFPEAFF.